This T cell receptor beta chain was observed in a study of shared clonotypes between healthy human individuals. Whole-study context: Used for every donor were three CD4 naive, three CD4 memory, two CD8 naive and one CD8 memory plate.

This CDR3 has 14 residues. Germline values: CDR1 SEHNR, CDR2 FQNEAQ (reference sequence). With 5 bases removed from V and 3 bases from J, the gap between germline ends came to 14 bases. Genomic DNA of every subset was divided equally among multiple immunoSEQ plates. Original handling: ImmunoSEQ output lacked quality scores and full-length reads, limiting matched filtering. Clones were read by immunoSEQ multiplex PCR, and TCRdb kept only the in-frame ones, dropping some. Clone size and the V and J calls come from that table; the DNA yielded D and trimming. The table has approximately 1,000,000 clones, more than 75% seen once; the top ten hold around 0.47%.

Sequencing input: memory CD4+ T cells from PBMCs. Noted subset: CD45RA-negative fraction. The chain uses TRBV7-9 and TRBJ2-7; tentatively, D is TRBD1 (6 bases). This sequence originates from a man between 18 and 29 years old in good health. Some clones in this sample may be carry-over from other donors' samples. The CDR3 nucleotides are TGTGCCAGCAGCCCCCGGGACATCGACTACGAGCAGTACTTC. This sequence encodes CASSPRDIDYEQYF.